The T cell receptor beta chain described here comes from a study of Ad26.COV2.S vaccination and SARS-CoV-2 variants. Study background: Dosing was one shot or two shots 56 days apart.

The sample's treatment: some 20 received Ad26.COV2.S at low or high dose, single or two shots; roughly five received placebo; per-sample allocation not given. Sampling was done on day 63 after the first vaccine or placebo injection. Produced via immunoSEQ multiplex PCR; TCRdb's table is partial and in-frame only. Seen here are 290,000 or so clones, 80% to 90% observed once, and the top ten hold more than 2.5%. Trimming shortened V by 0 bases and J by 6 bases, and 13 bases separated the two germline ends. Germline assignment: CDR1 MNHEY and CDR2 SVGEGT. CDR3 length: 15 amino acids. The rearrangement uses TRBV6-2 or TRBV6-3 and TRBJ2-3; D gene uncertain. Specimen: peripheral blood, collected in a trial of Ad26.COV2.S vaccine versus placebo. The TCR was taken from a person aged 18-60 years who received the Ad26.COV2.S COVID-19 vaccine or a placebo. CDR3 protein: CASSYSSVTADTQYF. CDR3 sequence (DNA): TGTGCCAGCAGTTACTCGAGTGTTACTGCGGATACGCAGTATTTT.